The 20 T cell receptor beta chains below were found in one sample sequenced in a study of post-analysis software for immune sequencing data. Study findings and constraints: There were five or six TRBV segments more frequent in patients than controls, and TRBV5-6, TRBV5-1 and TRBV20-1 were among them.

Their specific antigens are unknown. Incorporated into the TCR beta cDNA libraries were unique molecular identifiers, which served to reduce PCR and sequencing biases. TCRdb reanalysed the PCR reads using MiXCR and keeps one entry per CDR3 protein. The sample holds hundreds of thousands of distinct CDR3 sequences; 39% are singletons and the top ten take approximately 7.6%. The material sequenced was blood. The receptors here all came from a girl aged 2-10 years with multiple sclerosis.

This clonotype was counted only a few times. J is TRBJ2-1 and V is TRBV15; 13 bases are a match to TRBD2. The CDR3 is made up of 16 amino acids. The V gene's germline CDR1 is LNHNV and CDR2 YYDKDF (reference sequence). With V trimmed by 0 bases and J by 9 bases, 5 bases remained unmatched. Written as DNA, the CDR3 is TGTGCCACCAGCAGAGAAGGACTAGCGGGAGTGGGTGAGCAGTTCTTC. Its protein is CATSREGLAGVGEQFF.

The V and J genes are TRBV29-1 and TRBJ2-7; the match to TRBD1 covers 9 bases. Germline CDR1 SQVTM, CDR2 ANQGSEA. CDR3 length: 13 amino acids. The V and J ends lost 0 bases and 7 bases, in that order; junction bases with no gene match: 4. The CDR3 region is CSVEEQGAWEQYF. In DNA form, the CDR3 reads TGCAGCGTTGAAGAACAGGGGGCATGGGAGCAGTACTTC.

The chain has TRBV18 and TRBJ2-7; D not resolved. The CDR3 is 12 amino acids. The ends were cut back, 2 bases at V and 6 bases at J, with 8 bases in the middle. CDR1 and CDR2 (germline): KGHSH, LQKENI. CDR3 sequence: CASSPGELEQYF. CDR3 nucleotides: TGTGCCAGCTCACCAGGGGAACTCGAGCAGTACTTC.

The chain recombines TRBV7-3 with TRBJ2-7; TRBD1 matches 12 bases. CDR3 length: 12 residues. V lost 5 bases to trimming and J lost 10 bases; unmatched junction nucleotides: 3. Germline CDR1 and CDR2: SGHTA and FQGTGA. The CDR3 here is CASSPGQGAQYF. The CDR3 nucleotides are TGTGCCAGCAGCCCGGGACAGGGGGCCCAGTACTTC.

The chain uses TRBV29-1 and TRBJ2-7; 13 bases are shared with TRBD2. Germline assignment: CDR1 SQVTM and CDR2 ANQGSEA. This CDR3 has 14 amino acids. V lost 7 bases to trimming and J lost 12 bases; unmatched junction nucleotides: 15. CDR3 DNA: TGCAGCGCCCAAATAGGACTAGCGGGAGAGACCCGGTACTTC. This gives the protein CSAQIGLAGETRYF.

The rearrangement joins TRBV6-2 or TRBV6-3 to TRBJ2-7; TRBD2 might be the D (5 bases). V dropped 6 bases and J dropped 6 bases, with 15 bases sitting between them. This CDR3 has 13 amino acids. CDR1 is MNHEY and CDR2 is SVGEGT in the germline V gene. As DNA, the CDR3 is TGTGCCAGCAGGGGTTCTAGCCAGGCCGAGCAGTACTTC. Encoded protein: CASRGSSQAEQYF.

The chain uses TRBV4-1 and TRBJ2-7, with TRBD1 matching 8 bases. CDR3 length equals 16 residues. From germline, CDR1 is MGHRA and CDR2 YSYEKL. The V gene end was trimmed by 3 bases and the J gene end by 2 bases; junction bases not matched to a gene: 9. The CDR3 is CASSHWGTGYTYEQYF. The CDR3 DNA reads TGCGCCAGCAGCCATTGGGGGACAGGCTATACCTACGAGCAGTACTTC.

The table lists this clonotype with a few counts. The rearrangement links TRBV18 to TRBJ2-7; 7 nucleotides align to TRBD2. V lost 6 bases to trimming and J lost 0 bases; unmatched junction nucleotides: 5. The length of the CDR3 is 14 residues. Germline-derived CDR1 and CDR2 are KGHSH and LQKENI. CDR3 sequence: CASSLAESSYEQYF. The CDR3 DNA reads as TGTGCCAGCTCCCTAGCGGAAAGCTCCTACGAGCAGTACTTC.

The J gene is TRBJ2-5, the V gene TRBV5-1, with 11 bases that match TRBD1. The CDR3 loop spans 15 amino acids. The V gene end was trimmed by 3 bases and the J gene end by 5 bases; junction bases not matched to a gene: 6. CDR1 is SGHRS and CDR2 is YFSETQ in the germline V gene. CDR3 sequence (DNA): TGCGCCAGCAGCTCAAGGACAGGGGGCGGGGAGACCCAGTACTTC. Its translation: CASSSRTGGGETQYF.

V and J are TRBV12-3 or TRBV12-4 and TRBJ1-1; 7 nucleotides line up with TRBD1. This CDR3 region has 15 residues. V trimming: 6 bases; J trimming: 3 bases; junction bases outside the gene matches: 10. CDR3 sequence (DNA): TGTGCCAGCAGATTATCACCAGGGGGGGACACTGAAGCTTTCTTT. Protein sequence: CASRLSPGGDTEAFF.

V is TRBV5-1 and J is TRBJ1-1; 8 bases are shared with TRBD1. CDR3 length: 15 residues. V gave up 0 bases and J gave up 1 base; unmatched junction bases: 2. Germline V lookup: CDR1 SGHRS, CDR2 YFSETQ. The CDR3 region has the DNA TGCGCCAGCAGCTTGGAGGGGACAGGGAACACTGAAGCTTTCTTT. This sequence encodes CASSLEGTGNTEAFF.

This clonotype was seen only once. The chain is built from TRBV7-8 and TRBJ2-1; D could derive from TRBD1 or TRBD2 (5 bases each). CDR1 and CDR2 (germline): SGHVS, FQNEAQ. V lost 4 bases and J 0 bases, leaving 13 bases between the germline ends. The CDR3 runs to 16 residues. As DNA, the CDR3 is TGTGCCAGCAGCTCCGTGGGGGTGAGCTCCTACAATGAGCAGTTCTTC. Translation: CASSSVGVSSYNEQFF. Drawing the rest from reference TRBV7-8 and TRBJ2-1, the complete variable domain is GAGVSQSPRYKVAKRGQDVALRCDPISGHVSLFWYQQALGQGPEFLTYFQNEAQLDKSGLPSDRFFAERPEGSVSTLKIQRTQQEDSAVYLCASSSVGVSSYNEQFFGPGTRLTVL.

V usage is TRBV29-1 and J usage is TRBJ2-1; D possibly corresponds to TRBD2 (6 bases). The V gene lost 7 bases and the J gene lost 2 bases, with 12 bases spanning the gap. Germline CDR1 SQVTM, CDR2 ANQGSEA. There are 13 residues in the CDR3. CDR3 sequence (DNA): TGCAGCGCAGACTGGGGGGCCTACAATGAGCAGTTCTTC. Residues: CSADWGAYNEQFF.

This clonotype was counted only a few times. The chain links TRBV28 to TRBJ2-7; tentatively, D is TRBD1 (7 bases). The V gene lost 0 bases and the J gene lost 0 bases, with 18 bases spanning the gap. Germline CDR1 is MDHEN and CDR2 is SYDVKM. CDR3 length: 18 amino acids. As DNA, the CDR3 is TGTGCCAGCAGTTTATGGGGGGGATCGGGACAGAACTCCTACGAGCAGTACTTC. Its protein is CASSLWGGSGQNSYEQYF.

CDR3 sequence reads: CASSYSTTGEQYF. The CDR3 bases are TGTGCCAGCAGTTACTCGACCACAGGCGAGCAGTACTTC. This chain links TRBV6-5 with TRBJ2-5; D is perhaps TRBD1 (5 bases). The DNA end is a closer match to TRBJ2-7, so the J assignment may be wrong. This CDR3 comprises 13 residues. CDR1 is MNHEY, CDR2 SVGAGI, per germline.

The genes are TRBV28 and TRBJ2-5; 8 bases align to TRBD1. The V gene's germline CDR1 is MDHEN and CDR2 SYDVKM. This CDR3 region has 14 residues. V shed 6 bases and J 5 bases; nucleotides not matched to a gene: 8. This chain's CDR3 is CASRTGQGKETQYF. CDR3 nucleotides: TGTGCCAGCAGAACCGGACAGGGAAAGGAGACCCAGTACTTC.

This clonotype has more than one count but fewer than ten. The chain joins TRBV29-1 to TRBJ2-7, with D perhaps matching TRBD2 (6 bases). The CDR3 runs 15 residues. Deletions cut 6 bases from V and 6 bases from J, with 24 bases between. Looked up from germline, CDR1 is SQVTM and CDR2 is ANQGSEA. Here the CDR3 reads CSVERAAGQSSEQYF. CDR3 sequence (DNA): TGCAGCGTGGAGCGGGCGGCGGGGCAAAGTTCCGAGCAGTACTTC.

This chain joins TRBV20-1 and TRBJ1-6; no clear D. The CDR3 has 14 residues. CDR1 and CDR2 from the germline V gene are DFQATT and SNEGSKA (reference sequence). V lost 0 bases to trimming and J lost 7 bases, with 10 bases between them. CDR3 bases: TGCAGTGCTAGAGATGGGCCAGCCAATTCACCCCTCCACTTT. Protein product: CSARDGPANSPLHF.

The CDR3 is CASSFPGTSGSREQYF. For the CDR3, the DNA is TGTGCCAGCAGTTTCCCGGGGACTAGCGGGAGCCGCGAGCAGTACTTC. The V gene is TRBV6-6, the J gene TRBJ2-7; TRBD2 matches at 14 bases. The ends lost 4 bases at V and 6 bases at J; junction bases unmatched: 8. Germline CDR1 is MNHNY and CDR2 is SVGAGI (reference sequence). There are 16 residues in the CDR3.

This clonotype was detected a few times. The chain carries TRBV4-3 and TRBJ2-1; 7 nucleotides line up with TRBD2. The CDR3 loop spans 15 amino acids. Germline trimming cut 4 bases from V and 6 bases from J; bases unmatched to any gene: 9. CDR1 and CDR2 from the germline V gene are LGHNA and YSLEER. The CDR3 DNA is TGCGCCAGCAGCCTGGCGGGGACGGGAGGCAATGAGCAGTTCTTC. As protein: CASSLAGTGGNEQFF.